A single sample is the source of the 7 T cell receptor beta chains below, sequenced in a study of early stage breast cancer tumors. TCRdb's table, derived via immunoSEQ multiplex PCR, lists solely in-frame clones and lacks some. This sample carries 30,000 or so clones, just under 75% of them seen once, and the ten largest clones take roughly 4.5%. Sequencing used blood. These receptors all come from a person in their 40s with breast cancer.

CDR3 DNA sequence: TGTGCCAGTAGTCCCGTAGCGGGAGAAGCAGATACGCAGTATTTT. As protein: CASSPVAGEADTQYF. This rearrangement joins TRBV19 to TRBJ2-3, with 9 nucleotides matching TRBD2. This CDR3 has 15 amino acids. V gave up 5 bases and J gave up 4 bases; unmatched junction bases: 7. CDR1 LNHDA and CDR2 SQIVND come from the germline V gene (reference sequence).

The chain carries TRBV6-5 and TRBJ2-1; 7 bases agree with TRBD2. Germline V lookup: CDR1 MNHEY, CDR2 SVGAGI. The CDR3 is 16 amino acids. V dropped 0 bases and J dropped 2; count of bases not matched to a gene: 4. The chain's CDR3 is CASSYSAGVTYNEQFF. In DNA form, the CDR3 reads TGTGCCAGCAGTTACTCGGCGGGAGTTACCTACAATGAGCAGTTCTTC.

The chain recombines TRBV7-2 with TRBJ2-1; the match to TRBD2 covers 7 bases. With 5 bases clipped from V and 7 bases from J, the junction kept 11 bases outside the gene matches. This CDR3 contains 15 residues. Germline CDR1 is SGHTA and CDR2 is FQGNSA. In DNA, the CDR3 is TGTGCCAGCAGCCCATGGAGCGGGGTAAATAATGAGCAGTTCTTC. Protein: CASSPWSGVNNEQFF.

Worth noting for this clone: The sample has other DNA sequences that encode this CDR3 too. J is TRBJ2-1 and V is TRBV7-2; a possible D gene is TRBD2 (5 bases). Germline V gene lookup returns CDR1 SGHTA and CDR2 FQGNSA. CDR3 length: 14 residues. Trimming cost V 4 bases and J 5 bases, with 12 bases left between them. CDR3 protein: CASSSPRGNNEQFF. The CDR3 DNA is TGTGCCAGCAGCTCCCCGCGAGGGAACAATGAGCAGTTCTTC.

V gene TRBV5-1 combines with J gene TRBJ1-5; D remains unclear. Germline V lookup: CDR1 SGHRS, CDR2 YFSETQ. Trimming took 2 bases from V and 0 from J, leaving 9 bases between them. This CDR3 is built from 15 residues. CDR3 protein: CASSFGDHSNQPQHF. The CDR3 DNA follows: TGCGCCAGCAGCTTTGGAGACCATAGCAATCAGCCCCAGCATTTT.

This chain joins TRBV6-5 and TRBJ1-2; 7 bases agree with TRBD1. The germline gives CDR1 MNHEY, CDR2 SVGAGI. This CDR3 is built from 14 residues. CDR3 region: CASGDGQDLYGYTF. The CDR3 DNA is TGTGCTAGCGGGGACGGACAGGACCTTTATGGCTACACCTTC.

The rearrangement uses TRBV5-4 and TRBJ2-1; tentative D call: TRBD1 (5 bases). The length of the CDR3 is 16 residues. V lost 4 bases and J lost 9, with 23 bases in between. Germline assignment: CDR1 SGHNT and CDR2 YYREEE (reference sequence). The CDR3 DNA follows: TGTGCCAGCAGCGTGGCTGTCGCTCCAGGGTTCGGTGAGCAGTTCTTC. Translation gives CASSVAVAPGFGEQFF.